The 14 T cell receptor beta chains below were found in one sample sequenced in a study of OX40 agonist ivuxolimab in advanced cancers. Data came from immunoSEQ multiplex PCR; TCRdb stores just in-frame clones and leaves some out. The sample includes approximately 70,000 clones, around nine tenths of them seen just once. Sequencing used CD4+ or CD8+ T cells sorted from blood, obtained in a trial of the OX40 agonist ivuxolimab. These TCRs come from an adult with an advanced solid tumor such as melanoma, head and neck, liver or kidney cancer.

The chain employs TRBV7-8 and TRBJ1-1, with 7 bases aligning to TRBD1. Germline CDR1 and CDR2: SGHVS and FQNEAQ. CDR3 length: 13 residues. V lost 7 bases, J lost 11 bases, and 13 bases stayed unmatched. For the CDR3, the DNA is TGTGCCAGCACTCCCCGGGAACAGGGGATGGCTTTCTTT. The encoded protein is CASTPREQGMAFF.

J is TRBJ2-2 and V is TRBV18; 12 bases fit TRBD2. The V gene end was trimmed by 4 bases and the J gene end by 5 bases; junction bases not matched to a gene: 5. The CDR3 covers 16 residues. The germline gives CDR1 KGHSH, CDR2 LQKENI. In DNA, the CDR3 is TGTGCCAGCTCACTAACCGGACTAGCGGGGACCGGGGAGCTGTTTTTT. Its protein is CASSLTGLAGTGELFF.

This clone has just a few counts. The V and J genes are TRBV7-2 and TRBJ1-1; the D is unclear. Deletions cut 8 bases from V and 4 bases from J, with 14 bases between. In germline, CDR1 is SGHTA, CDR2 FQGNSA. The length of the CDR3 is 13 residues. CDR3 in amino acids: CASGSLRATEAFF. For the CDR3, the DNA is TGTGCCAGCGGGAGTCTGAGGGCCACTGAAGCTTTCTTT.

The rearrangement links TRBV2 to TRBJ2-5, with 11 bases matching TRBD2. This CDR3 is built from 15 residues. In germline, CDR1 is SNHLY, CDR2 FYNNEI. The CDR3 is CATRASGGPQETQYF. The DNA of the CDR3 is TGTGCTACCCGGGCTAGCGGGGGGCCCCAAGAGACCCAGTACTTC.

J is TRBJ2-1 and V is TRBV2; 8 bases fit TRBD1. Germline V gene lookup returns CDR1 SNHLY and CDR2 FYNNEI. The CDR3 has 14 amino acids. Unmatched junction bases numbered 3, after V lost 6 bases and J lost 2 bases. The CDR3 sequence: CASRDRDTYNEQFF. DNA of the CDR3: TGTGCCAGCAGGGACAGGGACACCTACAATGAGCAGTTCTTC.

In the case of this clone: In the same sample, other DNA sequences code for this CDR3. The V call is TRBV9, the J call TRBJ1-1; the D gene is possibly TRBD1 (5 bases). Germline CDR1 and CDR2: SGDLS and YYNGEE. Trimming removed 2 bases at V and 6 bases at J, with 11 bases between. The CDR3 has 13 residues. CDR3 DNA sequence: TGTGCCAGCAGCGTTCAGGGAGGTGCTGAAGCTTTCTTT. This encodes CASSVQGGAEAFF.

The chain recombines TRBV19 with TRBJ2-7; perhaps TRBD1 as D (6 bases). This CDR3 has 13 amino acids. Germline CDR1 is LNHDA and CDR2 is SQIVND (reference sequence). Trimming removed 1 base from V and 5 bases from J, with 9 bases in between. CDR3 DNA sequence: TGTGCCAGTAGTATAGGCGCAGGGGACGAGCAGTACTTC. It translates to CASSIGAGDEQYF.

The V gene is TRBV23-1, the J gene TRBJ1-5; no clear D. TRBV23-1 is an open reading frame, and its role is uncertain. V lost 6 bases to trimming and J lost 5 bases, with 11 bases between them. The CDR3 has 13 amino acids. This CDR3 is CASSFTSDQPQHF. CDR3 nucleotide sequence: TGCGCCAGCAGCTTCACGAGCGATCAGCCCCAGCATTTT.

The rearrangement joins TRBV4-2 to TRBJ1-1; a possible D gene is TRBD1 (6 bases). The CDR3 has 14 amino acids. CDR1 is LGHNA, CDR2 YNFKEQ, per germline. The V and J ends lost 0 bases and 5 bases respectively, with 10 bases between them. CDR3 DNA sequence: TGTGCCAGCAGCCAAGATTTAGGGGGAACTGAAGCTTTCTTT. Translated, it gives CASSQDLGGTEAFF.

The genes are TRBV5-5 and TRBJ2-7; 10 bases fit TRBD2. The V gene end was trimmed by 0 bases and the J gene end by 7 bases; junction bases not matched to a gene: 7. CDR1 is SGHKS and CDR2 is YYEKEE in the germline V gene (reference sequence). The CDR3 length is 15 residues. CDR3 loop: CASSLVSAGGFEQYF. DNA for the CDR3: TGTGCCAGCAGCTTGGTCTCAGCGGGAGGGTTTGAGCAGTACTTC.

This clone turned up a few times. This specimen includes other DNA sequences encoding the same CDR3. The chain employs TRBV19 and TRBJ1-1; D is unresolved. Germline lookup yields CDR1 LNHDA and CDR2 SQIVND (reference sequence). The CDR3 totals 11 residues. Deletions cut 8 bases from V and 4 bases from J, with 8 bases between. The CDR3, as DNA: TGTGCCAGTGCTGGGTCCACTGAAGCTTTCTTT. This sequence encodes CASAGSTEAFF. The whole variable domain, remainder taken from reference TRBV19 and TRBJ1-1, is DGGITQSPKYLFRKEGQNVTLSCEQNLNHDAMYWYRQDPGQGLRLIYYSQIVNDFQKGDIAEGYSVSREKKESFPLTVTSAQKNPTAFYLCASAGSTEAFFGQGTRLTVV.

This chain uses TRBV5-1 with TRBJ2-5; the D gene is possibly TRBD1 (5 bases). The CDR3 runs 13 residues. The V end was cut by 5 bases, the J end by 5 bases, with 13 bases between. Germline V gives CDR1 SGHRS, CDR2 YFSETQ. CDR3 sequence reads: CASRREGVETQYF. CDR3 DNA: TGCGCCAGCAGGCGCGAAGGGGTCGAGACCCAGTACTTC. Full variable domain (missing parts from reference TRBV5-1 and TRBJ2-5): KAGVTQTPRYLIKTRGQQVTLSCSPISGHRSVSWYQQTPGQGLQFLFEYFSETQRNKGNFPGRFSGRQFSNSRSEMNVSTLELGDSALYLCASRREGVETQYFGPGTRLLVL.

The chain joins TRBV5-1 to TRBJ2-7; no clear D. Germline CDR1 reads SGHRS; CDR2 reads YFSETQ. The V and J ends lost 0 bases and 5 bases respectively, with 9 bases between them. CDR3 length: 13 amino acids. CDR3 sequence reads: CASSLAGPDEQYF. CDR3 DNA: TGCGCCAGCAGCTTGGCGGGCCCCGACGAGCAGTACTTC.

This chain's CDR3 is CASSWGSAGLNQPQHF. DNA for the CDR3: TGTGCCAGCAGCTGGGGTTCGGCAGGCCTCAATCAGCCCCAGCATTTT. The gene calls are TRBV5-6 and TRBJ1-5, with no clear D. Germline CDR1 SGHDT, CDR2 YYEEEE. The CDR3 is 16 residues long. V was trimmed by 3 bases and J by 3 bases, leaving 16 bases between them.